A single sample is the source of the 7 T cell receptor beta chains below, sequenced in a study of shared clonotypes between healthy human individuals. The data were produced by immunoSEQ multiplex PCR, yet TCRdb's version contains in-frame clones alone and is incomplete. The sample includes over a million clones, about 80% seen only once; the top ten take roughly 0.65%. The sequencing input was memory CD4+ T cells from PBMCs. Subset noted: CD45RA-negative fraction. Source of these receptors: a man aged 18-30 years in good health. Some clones in this sample may be carry-over from other donors' samples.

In nucleotides, the CDR3 is TGTGCCAGCAGCGAACAAGCTAACTATGGCTACACCTTC. Encoded protein: CASSEQANYGYTF. The chain recombines TRBV7-3 with TRBJ1-2; unclear D gene. The CDR3 spans 13 residues. Trimming removed 5 bases from V and 0 bases from J, with 7 bases in between. Germline values: CDR1 SGHTA, CDR2 FQGTGA.

The chain combines TRBV29-1 with TRBJ2-5, with TRBD2 identical over 15 bases. V was pared by 7 bases and J by 2 bases, with 5 bases of the junction left unmatched. The CDR3 covers 15 residues. Germline V CDR1 and CDR2: SQVTM, ANQGSEA. The CDR3 bases are TGCAGCGCCCCCGGGACTAGCGGGGGGCAAGAGACCCAGTACTTC. It codes for CSAPGTSGGQETQYF.

This sequence joins TRBV6-6 and TRBJ1-3; D is unresolved. Germline V CDR1 and CDR2: MNHNY, SVGAGI (reference sequence). The CDR3 is 11 amino acids. V lost 11 bases and J 4 bases, leaving 9 bases between the germline ends. The CDR3 bases are TGTGCCGCCCTTCGAGGAAACACCATATATTTT. Encoded protein: CAALRGNTIYF.

The chain uses TRBV19 and TRBJ1-3; D remains ambiguous. Germline-derived CDR1 and CDR2 are LNHDA and SQIVND (reference sequence). The CDR3 covers 18 residues. The V and J ends lost 3 bases and 0 bases respectively, with 18 bases between them. The CDR3 spells CASSMDYPGRLSGNTIYF. CDR3 nucleotides: TGTGCCAGTAGTATGGACTACCCCGGACGGCTCTCTGGAAACACCATATATTTT.

V gene TRBV2 combines with J gene TRBJ2-2; D gene unclear. CDR1 and CDR2 (germline): SNHLY, FYNNEI. The CDR3 extends over 11 amino acids. The germline V and J ends were trimmed by 6 bases and 7 bases, with 6 bases remaining between them. Written as DNA, the CDR3 is TGTGCCAGCAGGCTGGACGGGGAGCTGTTTTTT. It translates to CASRLDGELFF.

V usage is TRBV20-1 and J usage is TRBJ2-7; D might be TRBD1 or TRBD2, each matching 5 bases. The CDR3 consists of 11 residues. Looked up from germline, CDR1 is DFQATT and CDR2 is SNEGSKA (reference sequence). Trimming removed 8 bases at V and 7 bases at J, with 15 bases between. CDR3 sequence (DNA): TGCAGTCGAGGGGCGAGGGGAGAGCAGTACTTC. Translated: CSRGARGEQYF.

This clone was counted a few times. The chain recombines TRBV29-1 with TRBJ2-3; weak D call: TRBD1 (5 bases). Trimming left V 4 bases short and J 3 bases short, with 17 bases between. CDR3 length: 15 amino acids. Germline CDR1 SQVTM, CDR2 ANQGSEA. The CDR3 sequence: CSVAYGAGRTDTQYF. CDR3 coding DNA: TGCAGCGTTGCCTACGGCGCAGGGCGGACAGATACGCAGTATTTT.